This T cell receptor beta chain was identified in a study of T cell repertoires in cytomegalovirus infection. At the level of the study: CMV epitopes that were recently identified and HLA-C-restricted were used alongside well-studied HLA-B-restricted ones. Based on public TCR beta signatures, there were indications of CMV infection and of a matching HLA type.

Germline-derived CDR1 and CDR2 are KGHSH and LQKENI. Trimming pared 1 base from V and 7 bases from J, leaving 13 bases between. The CDR3 length is 14 residues. With regard to this clonotype: Its antigen remains unknown.

One entry per CDR3 protein results from TCRdb running MiXCR on the reads. The table lists some 590,000 distinct CDR3 sequences, just under 40% of them singletons. Regarding the study as a whole: CMV carriers with the relevant HLA were identified by cumulative public TCR beta family frequency.

Sequencing was performed on cultured PBMCs, taken from culture after CMV antigen stimulation. The clonotype was recovered from a human donor in good health (CMV status not recorded). Some clones in this sample may be carry-over from other donors' samples. The chain joins TRBV18 to TRBJ1-2, with TRBD1 as a possible D gene (6 bases). This chain's CDR3 is CASSPRAGDLGYTF. Written as DNA, the CDR3 is TGTGCCAGCTCACCACGGGCAGGGGATCTTGGCTACACCTTC.